This entry describes one T cell receptor (beta chain). This sample was included in a study of blood T cell repertoires in COVID-19. For the study at large: Spain, Italy and the United States supplied samples that represented acute and convalescent COVID-19.

Original methodology: Amplification with reference gene primers provided the estimates of nucleated cell counts. This table comes from immunoSEQ multiplex PCR, and its TCRdb copy is limited to in-frame clones, with some not included. V, J and clone size are taken as reported in that table, and D and trimming were inferred from the DNA itself. There are 450,000 or so clones in the sample; about 87% occur only once, and 0.7% to 0.85% lies in the top ten. Seattle's cohort entered during active infection and was followed longitudinally. Sequencing used peripheral blood. The origin of this receptor is a man aged 18 to 29 with COVID-19, enrolled during active disease.

The CDR3 loop is CASSDEAIQETQYF. CDR3 nucleotides: TGTGCCAGCAGTGATGAGGCAATCCAAGAGACCCAGTACTTC. The V call is TRBV25-1, the J call TRBJ2-5, with D unresolved. The CDR3 covers 14 residues. Germline V lookup: CDR1 MGHDK, CDR2 SYGVNS. Trimming cost V 3 bases and J 1 base, with 9 bases left between them.